This entry concerns a single TCR beta chain. This entry comes from a study of T cell changes during pregnancy in multiple sclerosis. Sequencing was performed with immunoSEQ multiplex PCR; in TCRdb, only in-frame clones are kept and a portion is missing. Here the sample spans under 80,000 clones, roughly 94% being singletons. V shed 11 bases and J 2 bases; nucleotides not matched to a gene: 4. The CDR3 has 13 amino acids. Germline CDR1 is SNHLY and CDR2 is FYNNEI. The chain links TRBV2 to TRBJ2-3, with 10 nucleotides matching TRBD2. The sequenced sample was peripheral blood, obtained in the third trimester of pregnancy. The receptor was isolated from a female donor with multiple sclerosis, enrolled in a pregnancy study. CDR3 residues: CADTSGVTDTQYF. The DNA of the CDR3 is TGTGCCGACACTAGCGGGGTCACAGATACGCAGTATTTT.